These 5 T cell receptor beta chains were sequenced from one sample in a study of cytomegalovirus exposure and HLA in healthy donors. PCR employed 60 Vbeta and 13 Jbeta primers. Assay used: immunoSEQ multiplex PCR; TCRdb lists only in-frame clones, some missing. The sample has 150,000 to 250,000 clones; 82% are singletons. Sequenced sample: PBMCs. Every receptor here comes from a boy aged 2 to 10 in good health and CMV-seronegative.

The chain links TRBV29-1 to TRBJ1-6; 8 nucleotides line up with TRBD1. The CDR3 contains 14 residues. V lost 6 bases to trimming and J lost 9 bases; unmatched junction nucleotides: 10. CDR1 and CDR2 (germline): SQVTM, ANQGSEA. In DNA form, the CDR3 reads TGCAGCGTGAAGACAGGGGAAGTCAGTTCACCCCTCCACTTT. This codes for CSVKTGEVSSPLHF.

CDR3 residues: CASNPTVPTKQYF. The CDR3 nucleotides are TGTGCCAGCAATCCGACAGTCCCTACGAAACAGTACTTC. The chain combines TRBV6-1 with TRBJ2-7; D possibly corresponds to TRBD1 (5 bases). CDR1 and CDR2 (germline): MNHNS, SASEGT. V was cut by 7 bases and J by 10 bases, with 20 bases left in between. The CDR3 runs to 13 residues.

This chain connects TRBV11-2 to TRBJ2-7, with D possibly being TRBD2 (6 bases). Trimming took 0 bases from V and 7 from J, leaving 13 bases between them. This CDR3 comprises 14 residues. The V gene's germline CDR1 is SGHAT and CDR2 FQNNGV. The CDR3 reads CASSLDLGRREQYF. The CDR3 nucleotides are TGTGCCAGCAGCTTAGATTTAGGGAGGAGGGAGCAGTACTTC.

This chain connects TRBV7-2 to TRBJ2-7, with TRBD2 identical over 8 bases. The CDR3 sequence is 15 residues long. J lost 3 bases, V lost 1 base, and 5 bases had no gene match. Germline assignment: CDR1 SGHTA and CDR2 FQGNSA. CDR3 sequence reads: CASSLELAVSYEQYF. The CDR3 DNA follows: TGTGCCAGCAGCTTAGAACTAGCGGTGAGCTACGAGCAGTACTTC. Full variable domain (outside the CDR3, taken from reference TRBV7-2 and TRBJ2-7): GAGVSQSPSNKVTEKGKDVELRCDPISGHTALYWYRQSLGQGLEFLIYFQGNSAPDKSGLPSDRFSAERTGGSVSTLTIQRTQQEDSAVYLCASSLELAVSYEQYFGPGTRLTVT.

The chain has TRBV2 and TRBJ2-1; D uncertain. The germline CDR1 and CDR2 sequences are SNHLY and FYNNEI. Trimming cost V 4 bases and J 7 bases, with 5 bases left between them. The CDR3 totals 11 residues. DNA of the CDR3: TGTGCCAGCAGTGGAGGTAATGAGCAGTTCTTC. Amino acids: CASSGGNEQFF.